This entry lists 6 T cell receptor beta chains sequenced from one sample in a study of T-cell reconstitution after alpha-beta-depleted transplantation in children (dated by TCRdb to 2015 to 2016). Library preparation used PCR. The sequencing machine was an Illumina HiSeq 2500. TCR library preparation used molecular barcoding, with unique molecular identifiers applied to normalize quantification of the TCRbeta repertoire. The raw public reads went through TCRdb reprocessing: fastp at Q25, MiXCR clone calling, in-frame beta chains kept. Every entry covers one CDR3 protein and lists the most common genes and DNA from its rows. The sample table holds about 980,000 distinct CDR3 sequences, of which around 30% were seen once. Around 30% of the sample lies in the top ten. The sample's treatment or condition label is to be understood as: allogeneic hematopoietic cell transplantation with graft depleted of TCRalphabeta T cells and CD19 B cells.

Source: PBMCs, mostly from graft donor cells, taken 360 days after TCRalphabeta/CD19-depleted stem cell transplant. These receptors originate from a boy younger than two who had a stem cell transplant for SCID, so the T cells may come from the graft donor.

The gene calls are TRBV4-2 and TRBJ2-6; D is unresolved. Looked up from germline, CDR1 is LGHNA and CDR2 is YNFKEQ. V lost 0 bases and J lost 3, with 9 bases in between. The CDR3 loop spans 16 amino acids. This CDR3 reads CASSQDYSVGANVLTF. DNA of the CDR3: TGTGCCAGCAGCCAAGATTATTCAGTTGGGGCCAACGTCCTGACTTTC.

This clonotype was seen more than once but under ten times. The chain recombines TRBV12-3 or TRBV12-4 with TRBJ2-3; TRBD2 matches 9 bases. Trimming removed 5 bases from V and 0 bases from J; junction bases left unmatched: 9. The CDR3 is made up of 17 amino acids. The CDR3 DNA sequence: TGTGCCAGCAGTCTGAACCTAGCGGGGCCTAGCACAGATACGCAGTATTTT. The encoded protein is CASSLNLAGPSTDTQYF.

The V and J genes are TRBV20-1 and TRBJ1-1; TRBD1 might be the D (5 bases). The germline V gene has CDR1 DFQATT and CDR2 SNEGSKA (reference sequence). The CDR3 has 16 amino acids. V was trimmed by 2 bases and J by 0 bases, leaving 16 bases between them. The CDR3 nucleotides are TGCAGTGCTAGACCAAATCGCGGGGGGGTGAACACTGAAGCTTTCTTT. It is translated as CSARPNRGGVNTEAFF.

This clonotype has more than one count but fewer than ten. The gene calls are TRBV5-6 and TRBJ2-3; TRBD1 agrees at 10 bases. J lost 4 bases, V lost 3 bases, and 2 bases had no gene match. There are 14 residues in the CDR3. Germline CDR1 and CDR2: SGHDT and YYEEEE. The CDR3, as DNA: TGTGCCAGCAGCTACGGGACAGGGGCAGATACGCAGTATTTT. The encoded protein is CASSYGTGADTQYF.

This clonotype was observed a few times. V and J are TRBV7-8 and TRBJ1-1; D uncertain. Trimming stripped 0 bases from V and 3 bases from J, with 17 bases between. From germline, CDR1 is SGHVS and CDR2 FQNEAQ. The CDR3 length is 17 residues. CDR3 loop: CASSLAEGSMMDTEAFF. The CDR3 DNA sequence: TGTGCCAGCAGCTTAGCCGAGGGTTCGATGATGGACACTGAAGCTTTCTTT.

This clonotype was detected a few times. The chain is built from TRBV12-3 or TRBV12-4 and TRBJ2-7, with D possibly called TRBD1 or TRBD2 (5 bases each). The V end lost 5 bases, the J end lost 4 bases, and 18 bases lay between the germline ends. CDR3 length: 15 residues. In DNA, the CDR3 is TGTGCCAGCAGTATCAACCAGGGACGGGGATACGAGCAGTACTTC. It encodes CASSINQGRGYEQYF.